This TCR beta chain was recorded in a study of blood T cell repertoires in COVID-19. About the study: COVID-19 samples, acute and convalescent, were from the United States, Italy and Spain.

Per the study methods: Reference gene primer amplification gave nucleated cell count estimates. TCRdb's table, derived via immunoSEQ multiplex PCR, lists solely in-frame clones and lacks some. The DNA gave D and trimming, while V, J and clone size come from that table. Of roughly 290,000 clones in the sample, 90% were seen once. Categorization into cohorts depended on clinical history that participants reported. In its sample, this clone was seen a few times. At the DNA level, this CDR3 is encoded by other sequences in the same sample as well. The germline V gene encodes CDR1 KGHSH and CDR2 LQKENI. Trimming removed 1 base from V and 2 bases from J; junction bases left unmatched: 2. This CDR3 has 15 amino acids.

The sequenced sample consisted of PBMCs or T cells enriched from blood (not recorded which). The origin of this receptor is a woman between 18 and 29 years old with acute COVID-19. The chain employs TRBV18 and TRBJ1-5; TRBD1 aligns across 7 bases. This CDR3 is CASSPQGAGNQPQHF. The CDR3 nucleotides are TGTGCCAGCTCACCACAGGGGGCCGGCAATCAGCCCCAGCATTTT.